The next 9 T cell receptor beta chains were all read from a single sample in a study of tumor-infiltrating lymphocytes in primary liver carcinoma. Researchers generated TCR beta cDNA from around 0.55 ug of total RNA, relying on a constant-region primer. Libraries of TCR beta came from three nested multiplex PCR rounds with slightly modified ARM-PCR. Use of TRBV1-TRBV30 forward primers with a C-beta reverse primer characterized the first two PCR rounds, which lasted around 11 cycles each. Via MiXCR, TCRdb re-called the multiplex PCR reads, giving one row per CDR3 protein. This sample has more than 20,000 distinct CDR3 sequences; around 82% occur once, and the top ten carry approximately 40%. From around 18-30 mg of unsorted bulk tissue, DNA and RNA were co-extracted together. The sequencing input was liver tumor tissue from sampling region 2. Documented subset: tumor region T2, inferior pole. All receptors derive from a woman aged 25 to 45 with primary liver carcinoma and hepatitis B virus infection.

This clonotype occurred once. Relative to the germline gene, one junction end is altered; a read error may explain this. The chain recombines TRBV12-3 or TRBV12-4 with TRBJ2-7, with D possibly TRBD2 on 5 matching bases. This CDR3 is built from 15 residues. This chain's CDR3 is CTSLQYGTRGYEQYF. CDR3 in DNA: TGTACCAGCCTACAATACGGTACACGGGGTTACGAGCAGTACTTC.

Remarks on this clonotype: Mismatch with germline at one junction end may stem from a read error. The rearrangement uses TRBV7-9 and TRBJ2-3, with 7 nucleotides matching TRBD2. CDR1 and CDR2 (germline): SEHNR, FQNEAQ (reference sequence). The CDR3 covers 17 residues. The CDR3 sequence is CASNLGRSSGSIDTQYF. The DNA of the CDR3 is TGTGCCAGCAACTTAGGACGTTCTAGCGGTAGCATAGATACGCAATATTTT.

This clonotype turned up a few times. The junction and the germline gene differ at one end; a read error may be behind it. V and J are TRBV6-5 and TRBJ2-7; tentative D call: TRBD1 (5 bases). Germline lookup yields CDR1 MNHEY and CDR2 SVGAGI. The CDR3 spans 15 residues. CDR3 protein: CASSYKDNSSYEQYF. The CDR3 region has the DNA TGTGCTAGCAGTTACAAGGACAACAGCTCCTATGAGCAGTATTTC.

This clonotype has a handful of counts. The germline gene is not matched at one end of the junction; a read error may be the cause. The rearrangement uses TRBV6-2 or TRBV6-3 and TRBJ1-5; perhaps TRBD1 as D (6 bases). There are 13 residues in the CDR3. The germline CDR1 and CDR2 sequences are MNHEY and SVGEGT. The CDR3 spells CASIYRDNQPQHF. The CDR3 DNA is TGTGCCAGCATTTACCGGGACAATCAGCCCCAACACTTT.

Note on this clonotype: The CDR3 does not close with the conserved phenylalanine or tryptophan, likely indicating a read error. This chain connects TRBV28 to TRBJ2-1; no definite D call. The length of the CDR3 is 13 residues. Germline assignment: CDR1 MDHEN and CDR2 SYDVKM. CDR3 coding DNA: TGTGTCAGCAGGCCTACCCCATACAATGAGCAGTTCGTC. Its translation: CVSRPTPYNEQFV.

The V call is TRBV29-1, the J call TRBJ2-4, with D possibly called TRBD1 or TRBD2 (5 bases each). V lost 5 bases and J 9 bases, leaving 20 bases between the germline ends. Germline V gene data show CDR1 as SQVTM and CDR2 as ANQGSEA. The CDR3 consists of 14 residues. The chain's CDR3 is CSVRDPTGRIIQYF. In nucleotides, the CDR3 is TGCAGCGTTCGGGACCCAACGGGACGAATCATTCAGTACTTC.

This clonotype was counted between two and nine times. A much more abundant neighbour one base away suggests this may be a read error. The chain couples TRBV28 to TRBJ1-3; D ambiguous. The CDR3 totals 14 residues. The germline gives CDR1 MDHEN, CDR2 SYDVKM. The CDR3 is CASSLKGSGNTISF. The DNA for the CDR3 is TGTGCCAGCAGTTTGAAAGGTTCCGGAAACACCATATCTTTT.

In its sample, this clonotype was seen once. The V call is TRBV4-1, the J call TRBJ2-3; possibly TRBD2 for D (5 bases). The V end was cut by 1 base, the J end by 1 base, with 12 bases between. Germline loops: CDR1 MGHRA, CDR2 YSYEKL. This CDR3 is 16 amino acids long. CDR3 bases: TGCGCCAGCAGCCAAGGTGTTGGCGGGTGCACAGATACGCAGTATTTT. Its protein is CASSQGVGGCTDTQYF.

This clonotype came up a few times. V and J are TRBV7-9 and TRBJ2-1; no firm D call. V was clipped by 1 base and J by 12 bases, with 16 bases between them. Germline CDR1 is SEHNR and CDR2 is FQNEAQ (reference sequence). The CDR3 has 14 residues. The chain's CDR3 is CASSLDLVGGMQFF. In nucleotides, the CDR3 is TGTGCCAGCAGCTTAGATCTAGTGGGTGGGATGCAGTTCTTC. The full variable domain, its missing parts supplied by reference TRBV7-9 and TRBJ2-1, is DTGVSQNPRHKITKRGQNVTFRCDPISEHNRLYWYRQTLGQGPEFLTYFQNEAQLEKSRLLSDRFSAERPKGSFSTLEIQRTEQGDSAMYLCASSLDLVGGMQFFGPGTRLTVL.